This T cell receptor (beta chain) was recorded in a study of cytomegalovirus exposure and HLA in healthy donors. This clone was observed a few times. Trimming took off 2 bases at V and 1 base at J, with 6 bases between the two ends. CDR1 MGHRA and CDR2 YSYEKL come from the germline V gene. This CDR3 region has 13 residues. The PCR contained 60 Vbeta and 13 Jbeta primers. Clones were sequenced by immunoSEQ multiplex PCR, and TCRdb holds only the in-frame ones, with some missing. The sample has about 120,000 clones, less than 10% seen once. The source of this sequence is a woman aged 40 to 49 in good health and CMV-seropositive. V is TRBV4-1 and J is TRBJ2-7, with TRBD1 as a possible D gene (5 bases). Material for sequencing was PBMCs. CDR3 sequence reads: CASSQTGSYEQYF. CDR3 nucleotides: TGCGCCAGCAGCCAAACAGGTTCCTACGAGCAGTACTTC.